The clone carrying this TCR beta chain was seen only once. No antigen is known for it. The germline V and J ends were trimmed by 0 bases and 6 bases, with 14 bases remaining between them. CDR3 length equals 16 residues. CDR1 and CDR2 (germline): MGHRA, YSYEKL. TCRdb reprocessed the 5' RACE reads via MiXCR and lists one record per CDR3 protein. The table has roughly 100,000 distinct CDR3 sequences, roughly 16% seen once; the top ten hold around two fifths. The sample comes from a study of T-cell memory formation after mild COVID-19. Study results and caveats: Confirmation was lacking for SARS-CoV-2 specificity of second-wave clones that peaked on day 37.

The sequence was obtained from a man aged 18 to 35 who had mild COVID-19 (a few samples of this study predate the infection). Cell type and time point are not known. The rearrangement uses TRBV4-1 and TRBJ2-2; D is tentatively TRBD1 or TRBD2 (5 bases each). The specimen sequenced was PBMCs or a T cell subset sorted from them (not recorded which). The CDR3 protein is CASSQDGAGLAGELFF. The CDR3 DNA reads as TGCGCCAGCAGCCAAGATGGGGCGGGCCTGGCCGGGGAGCTGTTTTTT.